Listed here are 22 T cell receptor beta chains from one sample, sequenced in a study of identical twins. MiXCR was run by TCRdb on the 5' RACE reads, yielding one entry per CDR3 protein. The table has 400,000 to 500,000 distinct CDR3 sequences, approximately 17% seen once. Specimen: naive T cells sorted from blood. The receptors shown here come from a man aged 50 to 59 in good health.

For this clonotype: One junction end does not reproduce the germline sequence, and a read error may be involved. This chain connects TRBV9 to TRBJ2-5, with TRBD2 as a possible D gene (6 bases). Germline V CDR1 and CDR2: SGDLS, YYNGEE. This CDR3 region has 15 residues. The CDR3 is CVSSARGRSQETQYF. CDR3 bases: TGTGTCAGCAGCGCGCGGGGACGGTCCCAAGAGACCCAGTACTTC.

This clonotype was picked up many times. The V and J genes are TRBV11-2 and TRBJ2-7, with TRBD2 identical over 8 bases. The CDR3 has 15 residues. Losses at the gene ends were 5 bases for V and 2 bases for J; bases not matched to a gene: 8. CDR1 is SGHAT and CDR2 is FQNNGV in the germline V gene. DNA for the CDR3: TGTGCCAGCAGCCTAGGGAGCGGGGGACCCTACGAGCAGTACTTC. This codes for CASSLGSGGPYEQYF.

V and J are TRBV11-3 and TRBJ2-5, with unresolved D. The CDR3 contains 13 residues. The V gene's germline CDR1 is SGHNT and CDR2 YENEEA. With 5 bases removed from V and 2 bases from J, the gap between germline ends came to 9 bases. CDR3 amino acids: CASSRLGQETQYF. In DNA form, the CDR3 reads TGTGCCAGCAGCCGGCTAGGGCAAGAGACCCAGTACTTC.

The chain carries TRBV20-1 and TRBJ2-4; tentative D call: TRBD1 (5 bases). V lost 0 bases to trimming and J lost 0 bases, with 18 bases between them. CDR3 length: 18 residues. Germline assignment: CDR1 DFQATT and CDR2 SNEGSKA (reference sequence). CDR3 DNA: TGCAGTGCTAGAGATGCGCGCTGGACACCACTAGCCAAAAACATTCAGTACTTC. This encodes CSARDARWTPLAKNIQYF.

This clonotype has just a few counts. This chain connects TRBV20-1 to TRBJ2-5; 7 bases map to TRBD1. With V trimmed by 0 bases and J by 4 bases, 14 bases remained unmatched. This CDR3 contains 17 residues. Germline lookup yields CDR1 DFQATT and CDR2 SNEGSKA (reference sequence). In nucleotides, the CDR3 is TGCAGTGCTAGAGATCCTCTGTCAGGGGGTTTGGGAGAGACCCAGTACTTC. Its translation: CSARDPLSGGLGETQYF.

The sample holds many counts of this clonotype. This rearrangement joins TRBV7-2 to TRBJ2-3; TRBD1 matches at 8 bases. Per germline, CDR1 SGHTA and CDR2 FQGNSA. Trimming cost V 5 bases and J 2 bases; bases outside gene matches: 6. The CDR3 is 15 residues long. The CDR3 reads CASSVGQGPTDTQYF. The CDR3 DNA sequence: TGTGCCAGCAGCGTAGGACAGGGCCCCACAGATACGCAGTATTTT. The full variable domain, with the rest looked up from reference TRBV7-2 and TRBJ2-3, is GAGVSQSPSNKVTEKGKDVELRCDPISGHTALYWYRQSLGQGLEFLIYFQGNSAPDKSGLPSDRFSAERTGGSVSTLTIQRTQQEDSAVYLCASSVGQGPTDTQYFGPGTRLTVL.

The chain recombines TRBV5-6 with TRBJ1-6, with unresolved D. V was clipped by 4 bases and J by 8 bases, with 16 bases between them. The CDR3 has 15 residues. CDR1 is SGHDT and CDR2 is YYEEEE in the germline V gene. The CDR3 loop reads CASSARHGLDSPLHF. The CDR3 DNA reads TGTGCCAGCAGCGCTCGCCACGGTCTGGATTCACCCCTCCACTTT. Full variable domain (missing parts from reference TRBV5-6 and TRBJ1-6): DAGVTQSPTHLIKTRGQQVTLRCSPKSGHDTVSWYQQALGQGPQFIFQYYEEEERQRGNFPDRFSGHQFPNYSSELNVNALLLGDSALYLCASSARHGLDSPLHFGNGTRLTVT.

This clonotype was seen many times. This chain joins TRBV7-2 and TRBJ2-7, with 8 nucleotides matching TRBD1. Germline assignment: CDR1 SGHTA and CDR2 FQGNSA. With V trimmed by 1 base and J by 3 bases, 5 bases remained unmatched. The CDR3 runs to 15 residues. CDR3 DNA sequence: TGTGCCAGCAGCTTAGTCGGACAGGGCCACTACGAGCAGTACTTC. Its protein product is CASSLVGQGHYEQYF.

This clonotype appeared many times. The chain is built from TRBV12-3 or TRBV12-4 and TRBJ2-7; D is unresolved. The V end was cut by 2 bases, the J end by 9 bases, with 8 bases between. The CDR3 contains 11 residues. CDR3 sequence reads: CASSLTVRQYF. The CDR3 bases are TGTGCCAGCAGTTTAACAGTTAGGCAGTACTTC.

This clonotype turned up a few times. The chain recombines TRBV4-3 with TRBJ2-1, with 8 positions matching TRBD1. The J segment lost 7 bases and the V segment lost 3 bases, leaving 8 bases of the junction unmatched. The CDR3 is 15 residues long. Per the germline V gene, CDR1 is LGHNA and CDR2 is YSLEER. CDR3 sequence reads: CASSQSGGTGNEQFF. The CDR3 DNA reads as TGCGCCAGCAGCCAGTCAGGGGGCACGGGAAATGAGCAGTTCTTC.

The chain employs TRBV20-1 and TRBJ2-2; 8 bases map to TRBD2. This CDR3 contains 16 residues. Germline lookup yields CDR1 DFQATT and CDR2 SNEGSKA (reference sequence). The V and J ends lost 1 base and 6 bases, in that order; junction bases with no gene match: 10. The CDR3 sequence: CSARVEWVAGPGELFF. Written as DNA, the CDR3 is TGCAGTGCTAGAGTCGAATGGGTAGCGGGACCCGGGGAGCTGTTTTTT.

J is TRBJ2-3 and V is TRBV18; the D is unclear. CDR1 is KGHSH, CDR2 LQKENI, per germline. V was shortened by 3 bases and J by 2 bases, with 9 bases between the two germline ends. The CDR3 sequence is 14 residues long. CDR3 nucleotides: TGTGCCAGCTCACCTGAGACAAACACAGATACGCAGTATTTT. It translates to CASSPETNTDTQYF.

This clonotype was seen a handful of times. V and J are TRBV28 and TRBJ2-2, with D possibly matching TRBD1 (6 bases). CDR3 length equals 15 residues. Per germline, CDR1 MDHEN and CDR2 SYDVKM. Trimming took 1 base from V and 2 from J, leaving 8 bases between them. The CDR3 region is CASSLSGENTGELFF. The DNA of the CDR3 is TGTGCCAGCAGTTTATCAGGGGAAAACACCGGGGAGCTGTTTTTT. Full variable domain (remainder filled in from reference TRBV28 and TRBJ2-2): DVKVTQSSRYLVKRTGEKVFLECVQDMDHENMFWYRQDPGLGLRLIYFSYDVKMKEKGDIPEGYSVSREKKERFSLILESASTNQTSMYLCASSLSGENTGELFFGEGSRLTVL.

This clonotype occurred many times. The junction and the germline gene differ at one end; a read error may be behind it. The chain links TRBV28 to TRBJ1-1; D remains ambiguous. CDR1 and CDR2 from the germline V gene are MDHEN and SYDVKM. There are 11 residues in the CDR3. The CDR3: CASQGNTEAFF. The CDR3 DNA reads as TGTGCCAGTCAAGGGAACACTGAAGCCTTCTTT.

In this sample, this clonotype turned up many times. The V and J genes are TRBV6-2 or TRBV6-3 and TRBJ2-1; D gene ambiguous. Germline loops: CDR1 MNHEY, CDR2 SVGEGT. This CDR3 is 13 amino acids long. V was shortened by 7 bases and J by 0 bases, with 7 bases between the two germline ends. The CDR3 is CASTPFSYNEQFF. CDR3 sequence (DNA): TGTGCCAGCACTCCCTTCTCCTACAATGAGCAGTTCTTC.

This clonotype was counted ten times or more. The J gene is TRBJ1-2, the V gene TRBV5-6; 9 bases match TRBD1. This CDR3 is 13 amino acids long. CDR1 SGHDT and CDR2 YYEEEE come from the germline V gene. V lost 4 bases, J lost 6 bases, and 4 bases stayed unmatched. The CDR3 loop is CASSVGTGHGYTF. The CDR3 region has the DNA TGTGCCAGCAGCGTAGGGACAGGGCATGGCTACACCTTC.

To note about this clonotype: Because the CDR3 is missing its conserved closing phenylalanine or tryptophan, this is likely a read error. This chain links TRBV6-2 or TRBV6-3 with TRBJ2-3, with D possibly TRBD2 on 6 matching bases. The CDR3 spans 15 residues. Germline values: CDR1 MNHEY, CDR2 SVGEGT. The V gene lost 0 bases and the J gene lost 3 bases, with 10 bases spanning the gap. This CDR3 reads CASSYSTSSTDTQYL. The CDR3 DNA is TGTGCCAGCAGTTACTCGACTAGTTCGACAGATACGCAGTATCTT.

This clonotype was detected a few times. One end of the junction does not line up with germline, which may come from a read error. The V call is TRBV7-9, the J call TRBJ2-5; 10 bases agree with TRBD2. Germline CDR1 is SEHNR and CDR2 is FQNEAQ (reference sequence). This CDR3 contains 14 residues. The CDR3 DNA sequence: TGTGCCAGCAGCATAGCGGGAGGACAAGAGACCCAGTACTTC. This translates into CASSIAGGQETQYF. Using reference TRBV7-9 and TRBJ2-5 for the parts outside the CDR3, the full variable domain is DTGVSQNPRHKITKRGQNVTFRCDPISEHNRLYWYRQTLGQGPEFLTYFQNEAQLEKSRLLSDRFSAERPKGSFSTLEIQRTEQGDSAMYLCASSIAGGQETQYFGPGTRLLVL.

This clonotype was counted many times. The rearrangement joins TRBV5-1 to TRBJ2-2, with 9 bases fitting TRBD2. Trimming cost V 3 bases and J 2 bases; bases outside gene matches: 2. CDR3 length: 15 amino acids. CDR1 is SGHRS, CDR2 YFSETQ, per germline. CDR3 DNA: TGCGCCAGCAGCTATAGCGGGAGAAACACCGGGGAGCTGTTTTTT. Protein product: CASSYSGRNTGELFF.

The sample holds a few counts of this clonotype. The CDR3 region is CASSRGLPGDYEQYF. As DNA, the CDR3 is TGCGCCAGCAGCCGAGGCTTACCCGGTGACTACGAGCAGTACTTC. This chain connects TRBV4-3 to TRBJ2-7; D ambiguous. V lost 4 bases and J lost 3, with 16 bases in between. The CDR3 runs 15 residues. Germline V gives CDR1 LGHNA, CDR2 YSLEER.

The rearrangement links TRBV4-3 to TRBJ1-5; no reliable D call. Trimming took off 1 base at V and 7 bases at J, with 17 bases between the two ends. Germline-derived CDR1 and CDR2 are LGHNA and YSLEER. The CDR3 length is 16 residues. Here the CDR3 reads CASSQGIGRTGQPQHF. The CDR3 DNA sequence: TGCGCCAGCAGCCAAGGGATCGGCAGGACGGGACAGCCCCAGCATTTT.

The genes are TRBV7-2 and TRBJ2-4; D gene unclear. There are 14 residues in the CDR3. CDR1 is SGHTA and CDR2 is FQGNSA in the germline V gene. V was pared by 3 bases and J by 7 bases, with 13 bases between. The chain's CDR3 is CASSFGAISNIQYF. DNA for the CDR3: TGTGCCAGCAGCTTTGGCGCGATTAGCAACATTCAGTACTTC. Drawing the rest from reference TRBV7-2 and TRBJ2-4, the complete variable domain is GAGVSQSPSNKVTEKGKDVELRCDPISGHTALYWYRQSLGQGLEFLIYFQGNSAPDKSGLPSDRFSAERTGGSVSTLTIQRTQQEDSAVYLCASSFGAISNIQYFGAGTRLSVL.